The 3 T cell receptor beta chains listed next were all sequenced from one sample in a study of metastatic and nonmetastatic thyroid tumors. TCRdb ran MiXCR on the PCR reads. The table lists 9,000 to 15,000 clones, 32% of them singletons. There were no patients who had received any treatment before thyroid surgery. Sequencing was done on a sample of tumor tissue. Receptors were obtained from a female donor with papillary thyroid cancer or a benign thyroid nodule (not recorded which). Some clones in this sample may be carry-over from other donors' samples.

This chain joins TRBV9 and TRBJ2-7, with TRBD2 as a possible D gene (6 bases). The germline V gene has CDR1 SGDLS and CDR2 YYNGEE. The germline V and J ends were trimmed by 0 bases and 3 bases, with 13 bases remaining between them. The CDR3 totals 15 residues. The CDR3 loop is CASSVGAGPLYEQYF. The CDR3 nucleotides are TGTGCCAGCAGCGTAGGAGCGGGTCCCCTCTACGAGCAGTACTTC.

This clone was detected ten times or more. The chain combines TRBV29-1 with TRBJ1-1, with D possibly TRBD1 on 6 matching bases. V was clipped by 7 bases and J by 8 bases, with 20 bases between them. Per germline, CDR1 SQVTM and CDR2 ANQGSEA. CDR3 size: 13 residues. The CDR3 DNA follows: TGCAGCGCCGGAAGGGGGGTAGAAGACGAAGCTTTCTTT. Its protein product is CSAGRGVEDEAFF.

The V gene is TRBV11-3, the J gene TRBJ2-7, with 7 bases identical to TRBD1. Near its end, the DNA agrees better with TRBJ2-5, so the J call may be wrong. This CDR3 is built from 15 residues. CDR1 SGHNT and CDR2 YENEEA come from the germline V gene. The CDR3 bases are TGTGCCAGCAGCTTATTGTCAGGGGGTAGGGAGACCCAGTACTTC. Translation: CASSLLSGGRETQYF.